This TCR beta chain derives from a study of shared clonotypes between healthy human individuals. Whole-study findings and limits: Incomplete sequencing of sorted subsets was indicated by rarefaction despite large depth.

Regarding this clone: No antigen is known for it.

Germline loops: CDR1 SGHDT, CDR2 YYEEEE. With 5 bases clipped from V and 6 bases from J, the junction kept 8 bases outside the gene matches. The CDR3 has 13 residues. CD45RO-negative CD8 cells positively selected for CCR7 made up the naive population, which excluded terminally differentiated effector memory CD45RA+ cells. Sequenced by immunoSEQ multiplex PCR; TCRdb stores in-frame clones only, minus some. The table has approximately 600,000 clones, 85% to 95% seen once. This clonotype was sampled from a woman aged 30 to 39 in good health. The sample taken for sequencing was naive CD8+ T cells sorted from blood. V usage is TRBV5-6 and J usage is TRBJ2-7; TRBD1 aligns across 7 bases. Written as DNA, the CDR3 is TGTGCCAGCAGTTTTGAGGGGGCCACCGAGCAGTACTTC. Protein: CASSFEGATEQYF.